This T cell receptor beta chain came from a study of immune cell composition in non-small cell lung cancer. In the study overall: Most cases were lung adenocarcinoma or squamous cell carcinoma.

Germline assignment: CDR1 LNHDA and CDR2 SQIVND (reference sequence). Trimming stripped 3 bases from V and 9 bases from J, with 21 bases between. The CDR3 runs to 16 residues. Study outcomes and limitations: Clones >0.5% enriched in tumour were rarer in adenocarcinoma (around 33%) than squamous (roughly 80%).

As concerns this clone: Its specificity is unknown.

The protocol was immunoSEQ multiplex PCR, while the TCRdb copy is restricted to in-frame clones and leaves out a portion. Counted here are under 2,000 clones, around 86% occurring once; the ten biggest clones make up roughly 23%. Normal lung was sampled as far from the tumour as possible, at least 3 cm. Frozen unsorted single-cell suspensions supplied the genomic DNA. The clonotype comes from a human donor with non-small cell lung cancer. Material for sequencing was non-adjacent lung tissue. The genes are TRBV19 and TRBJ2-1, with a tentative D call TRBD1 (5 bases). CDR3 DNA sequence: TGTGCCAGTAGTATGACCCAGGCTGGGGCGCCGGGTGAGCAGTTCTTC. It codes for CASSMTQAGAPGEQFF.